The entry below gives a single TCR beta chain sequence along with its context. There is no known antigen for this receptor. One base away there is no much larger clone; base qualities are not given. TCR CDR3 regions were amplified from genomic DNA by multiplex PCR using the deep immunoSEQ assay. Extracted genomic DNA from each cell subset was distributed evenly across all wells of several immunoSEQ 96-well plates, and each plate was treated as a replicate. For unsorted PBMC, each replicate PCR was loaded with roughly 0.3 ug genomic DNA, equivalent to tens of thousands of T cell genomes. Genomic DNA from unsorted PBMC was sequenced over ten immunoSEQ deep assay plates. Purified libraries were quantified with a Qubit 3.0 fluorometer, sized on a Bioanalyzer 2100, and re-quantified with the KAPA Library Quantification kit. A separate single-read 150-cycle Illumina NextSeq 550 flow cell was used to sequence each immunoSEQ 96-well plate. In the authors' own workflow: Because only junctional sequences without quality scores were contained in the immunoSEQ output, filtering matching that applied to full-length reads could not be performed. Sequences were annotated with PyIR, a Python wrapper for IgBLAST v1.9, using IMGT germline references to assign V/J genes and CDR3. Reads were removed for weak V/J assignments (E-value above 1e-6), missing CDR3, stop codons, out-of-frame junctions, or ambiguous translated residues. V3J clonotypes were defined as sequences sharing an identical inferred V gene, J gene, and CDR3 amino acid sequence. Percentage overlap between repertoires was computed as shared unique clonotypes divided by the size of the smaller repertoire. Richness of each repertoire was evaluated using RTK rarefaction, the Chao1 estimator, and Recon v2.1 estimates of unobserved clonotypes. TCRdb stores this immuneACCESS table with in-frame sequences only. Part of the clones is absent; in the studies checked, under half of the shortfall reflects unresolved V genes, and no reason is known for the rest. Clone size and the V and J calls come from that table; the DNA yielded D and trimming. The sample includes around 500,000 clones, with approximately 81% observed a single time. Roughly 13% of the sample belongs to the ten largest clones.

This sample stems from a study of shared clonotypes between healthy human individuals (dated by TCRdb to the early 2020s). At the level of the whole study: A couple of women and three men aged 18 to 49 years were included in the cohort. Per donor, leukapheresis produced somewhere between about 0.8 and 9.5 billion PBMCs. To increase sequencing depth and limit assay-specific biases, different laboratories used diverse techniques to prepare libraries and sequence TCR repertoires. To estimate repertoire size and how much clonotypes are shared between individuals, the study performed deep sequencing of blood TCR repertoires from a few healthy adults. On the study overall, not on this receptor specifically: Based on pairwise subsampling, the degree of clonotype sharing among donors was expected to be affected by sequencing depth. Sampling was restricted to blood, and TCR repertoires in tissues likely differ from the TCR repertoires found in blood. The genetic and exposure-history diversity represented was limited by the small number of donors.

Donors were healthy HIV-negative adults with no recently reported acute infections or vaccinations. All donors were Caucasian adults living in Nashville, Tennessee, USA. For unsorted samples, 75 million to 90 million PBMCs were counted and genomic DNA was extracted with the QIAamp DNA Blood Mini kit. Blood was obtained by leukapheresis, after which PBMCs were separated by Ficoll-Histopaque density gradient centrifugation and cryopreserved in liquid nitrogen vapor phase. The germline V gene (reference sequence) yields MNHNY for CDR1 and SVGAGI for CDR2. From the cysteine through the phenylalanine, the CDR3 covers 15 amino acids. Here the CDR3 DNA is all that survives: 45 bases in frame from base 1. Here V drops 7 bases and J drops 4 bases, and the junction holds 9 bases not matched to any gene.

The sequenced sample consisted of PBMCs. The sequence is built from TRBV6-6 and TRBJ2-2, with TRBD1 matching 7 junction bases. The sequence was obtained from a woman between 40 and 55 years old in good health. Some clones in this sample may be carry-over from other donors' samples. The CDR3 has the sequence CASNSGTAGTGELFF. The DNA is TGTGCCAGCAACTCCGGGACAGCCGGCACCGGGGAGCTGTTTTTT.